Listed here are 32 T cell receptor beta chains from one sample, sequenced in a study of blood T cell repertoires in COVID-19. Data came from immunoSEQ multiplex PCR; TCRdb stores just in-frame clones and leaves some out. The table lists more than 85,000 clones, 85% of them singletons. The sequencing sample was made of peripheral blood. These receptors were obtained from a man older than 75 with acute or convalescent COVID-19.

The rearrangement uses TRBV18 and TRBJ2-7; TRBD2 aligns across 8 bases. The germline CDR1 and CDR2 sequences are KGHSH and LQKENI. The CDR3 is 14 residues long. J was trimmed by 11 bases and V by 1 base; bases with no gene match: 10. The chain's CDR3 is CASSPLSGTPSEYF. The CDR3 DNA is TGTGCCAGCTCACCACTTAGCGGGACACCTAGTGAGTACTTC.

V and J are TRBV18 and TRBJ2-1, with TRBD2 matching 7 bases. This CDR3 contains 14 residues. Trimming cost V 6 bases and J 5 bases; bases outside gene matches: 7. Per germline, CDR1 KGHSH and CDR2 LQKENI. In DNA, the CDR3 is TGTGCCAGCTCGGTTGGGCTAGCGGACAATGAGCAGTTCTTC. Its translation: CASSVGLADNEQFF.

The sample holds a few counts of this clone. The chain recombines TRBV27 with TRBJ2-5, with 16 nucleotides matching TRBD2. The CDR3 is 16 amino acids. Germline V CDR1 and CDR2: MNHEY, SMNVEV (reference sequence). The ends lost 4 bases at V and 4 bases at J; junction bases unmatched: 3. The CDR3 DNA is TGTGCCAGCAGTTCTGGGACTAGCGGGAGGGGAGAGACCCAGTACTTC. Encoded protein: CASSSGTSGRGETQYF.

The CDR3 nucleotides read TGTGCCAGCAGCCCCCGAGTCTCTGGGGCCAACGTCCTGACTTTC. The encoded protein is CASSPRVSGANVLTF. This chain connects TRBV21-1 to TRBJ2-6; the DNA was not used to check the table's D call, TRBD2. TRBV21-1 is deemed a pseudogene. The length of the CDR3 is 15 residues.

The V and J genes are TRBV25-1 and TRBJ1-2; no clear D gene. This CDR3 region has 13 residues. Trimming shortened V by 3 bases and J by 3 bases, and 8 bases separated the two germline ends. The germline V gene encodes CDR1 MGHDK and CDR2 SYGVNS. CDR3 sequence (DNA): TGTGCCAGCAGTGATCCTCCCCACTATGGCTACACCTTC. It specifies CASSDPPHYGYTF.

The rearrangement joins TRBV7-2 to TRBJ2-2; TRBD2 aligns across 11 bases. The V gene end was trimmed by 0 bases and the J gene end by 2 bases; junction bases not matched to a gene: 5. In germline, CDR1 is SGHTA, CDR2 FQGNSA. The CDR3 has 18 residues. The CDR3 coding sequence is TGTGCCAGCAGCTTAGCCCCGGGACTAGCGGCTAACACCGGGGAGCTGTTTTTT. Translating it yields CASSLAPGLAANTGELFF.

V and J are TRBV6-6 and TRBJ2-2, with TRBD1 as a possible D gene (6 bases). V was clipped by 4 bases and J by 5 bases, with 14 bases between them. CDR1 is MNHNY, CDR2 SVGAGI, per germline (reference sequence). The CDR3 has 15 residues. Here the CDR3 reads CASSWGTPRTGELFF. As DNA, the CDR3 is TGTGCCAGCAGTTGGGGGACACCAAGGACCGGGGAGCTGTTTTTT.

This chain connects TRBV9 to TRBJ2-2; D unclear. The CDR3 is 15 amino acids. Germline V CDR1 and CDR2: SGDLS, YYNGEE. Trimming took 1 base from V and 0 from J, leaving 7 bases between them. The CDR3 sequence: CASSVSQTNTGELFF. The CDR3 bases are TGTGCCAGCAGCGTAAGCCAAACGAACACCGGGGAGCTGTTTTTT. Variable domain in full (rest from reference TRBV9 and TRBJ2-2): DSGVTQTPKHLITATGQRVTLRCSPRSGDLSVYWYQQSLDQGLQFLIQYYNGEERAKGNILERFSAQQFPDLHSELNLSSLELGDSALYFCASSVSQTNTGELFFGEGSRLTVL.

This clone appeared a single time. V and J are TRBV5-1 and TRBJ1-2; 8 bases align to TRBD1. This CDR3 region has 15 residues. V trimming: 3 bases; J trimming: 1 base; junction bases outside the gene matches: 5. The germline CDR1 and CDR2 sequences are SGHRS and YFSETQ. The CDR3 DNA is TGCGCCAGCAGCTCCGGGACAGGTCTTAACTATGGCTACACCTTC. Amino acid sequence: CASSSGTGLNYGYTF.

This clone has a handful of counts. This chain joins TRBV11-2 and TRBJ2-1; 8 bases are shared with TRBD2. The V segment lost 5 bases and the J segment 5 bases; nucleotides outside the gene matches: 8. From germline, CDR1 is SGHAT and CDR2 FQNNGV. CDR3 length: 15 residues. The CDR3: CASSHLAGNHNEQFF. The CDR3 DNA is TGTGCCAGCAGCCACCTAGCGGGCAACCACAATGAGCAGTTCTTC.

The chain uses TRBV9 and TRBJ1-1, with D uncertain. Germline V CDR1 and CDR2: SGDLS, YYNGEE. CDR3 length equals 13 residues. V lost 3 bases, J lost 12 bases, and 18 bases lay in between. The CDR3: CASSGGTPGTPFF. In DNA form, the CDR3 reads TGTGCCAGCAGCGGCGGAACTCCCGGAACACCTTTCTTT. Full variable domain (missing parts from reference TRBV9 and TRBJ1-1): DSGVTQTPKHLITATGQRVTLRCSPRSGDLSVYWYQQSLDQGLQFLIQYYNGEERAKGNILERFSAQQFPDLHSELNLSSLELGDSALYFCASSGGTPGTPFFGQGTRLTVV.

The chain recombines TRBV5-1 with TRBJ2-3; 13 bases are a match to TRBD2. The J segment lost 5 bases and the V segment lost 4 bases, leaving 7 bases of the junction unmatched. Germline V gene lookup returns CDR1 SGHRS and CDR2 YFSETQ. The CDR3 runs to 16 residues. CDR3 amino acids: CASSTGLAGVIDTQYF. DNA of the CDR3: TGCGCCAGCAGCACCGGACTAGCGGGAGTTATAGATACGCAGTATTTT.

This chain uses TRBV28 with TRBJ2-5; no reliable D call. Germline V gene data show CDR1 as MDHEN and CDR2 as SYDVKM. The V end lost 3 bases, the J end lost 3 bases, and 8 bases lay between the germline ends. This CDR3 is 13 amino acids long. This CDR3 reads CASSFGTEETQYF. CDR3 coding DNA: TGTGCCAGCAGTTTCGGCACAGAAGAGACCCAGTACTTC. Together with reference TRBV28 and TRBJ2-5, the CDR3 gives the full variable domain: DVKVTQSSRYLVKRTGEKVFLECVQDMDHENMFWYRQDPGLGLRLIYFSYDVKMKEKGDIPEGYSVSREKKERFSLILESASTNQTSMYLCASSFGTEETQYFGPGTRLLVL.

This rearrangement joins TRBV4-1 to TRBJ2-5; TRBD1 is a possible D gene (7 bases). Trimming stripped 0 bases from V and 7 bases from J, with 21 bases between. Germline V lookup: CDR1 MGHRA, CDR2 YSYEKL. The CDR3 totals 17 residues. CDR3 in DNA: TGCGCCAGCAGCCAAGATAACGGACAGGCCGAGGGGGGGACCCAGTACTTC. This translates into CASSQDNGQAEGGTQYF.

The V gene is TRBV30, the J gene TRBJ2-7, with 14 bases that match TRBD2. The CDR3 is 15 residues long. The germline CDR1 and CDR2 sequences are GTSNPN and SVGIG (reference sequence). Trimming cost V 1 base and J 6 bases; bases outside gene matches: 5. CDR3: CAWSAGLAGVAEQYF. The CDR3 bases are TGTGCCTGGAGTGCGGGACTAGCGGGAGTAGCCGAGCAGTACTTC.

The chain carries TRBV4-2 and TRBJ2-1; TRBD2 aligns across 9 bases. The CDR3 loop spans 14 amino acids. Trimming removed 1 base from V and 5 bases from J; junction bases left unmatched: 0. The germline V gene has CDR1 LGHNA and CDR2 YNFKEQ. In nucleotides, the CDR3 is TGTGCCAGCAGCCAAGTAGCGGGAGACAATGAGCAGTTCTTC. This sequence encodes CASSQVAGDNEQFF.

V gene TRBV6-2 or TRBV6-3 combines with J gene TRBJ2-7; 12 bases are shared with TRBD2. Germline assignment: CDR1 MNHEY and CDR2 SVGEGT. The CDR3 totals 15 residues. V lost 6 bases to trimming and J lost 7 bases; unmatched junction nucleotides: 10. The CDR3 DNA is TGTGCCAGCAGCCGAGGACTAGCGGGAACTCTGGAGCAGTACTTC. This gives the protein CASSRGLAGTLEQYF.

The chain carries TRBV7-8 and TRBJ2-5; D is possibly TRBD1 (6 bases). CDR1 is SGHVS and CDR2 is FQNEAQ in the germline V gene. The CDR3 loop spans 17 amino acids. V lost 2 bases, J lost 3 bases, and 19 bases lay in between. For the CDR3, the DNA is TGTGCCAGCAGCTTAATACGGCCAGGGTGGGACAAAGAGACCCAGTACTTC. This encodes CASSLIRPGWDKETQYF.

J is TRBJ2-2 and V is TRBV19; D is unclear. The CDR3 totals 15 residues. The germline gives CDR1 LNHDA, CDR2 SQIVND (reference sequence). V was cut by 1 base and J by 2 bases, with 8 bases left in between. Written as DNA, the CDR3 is TGTGCCAGTAGTATAGTCGGTACTAACACCGGGGAGCTGTTTTTT. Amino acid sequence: CASSIVGTNTGELFF.

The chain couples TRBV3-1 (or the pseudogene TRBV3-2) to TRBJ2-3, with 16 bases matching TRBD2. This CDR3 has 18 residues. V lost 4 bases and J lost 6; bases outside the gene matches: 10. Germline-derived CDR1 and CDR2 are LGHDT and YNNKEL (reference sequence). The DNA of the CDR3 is TGTGCCAGCAGCCCCTGGGGACTAGCGGGAGGGGTCACGGATACGCAGTATTTT. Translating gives CASSPWGLAGGVTDTQYF.

CDR3 in amino acids: CASSPPLGLAGSYEQYF. For the CDR3, the DNA is TGTGCCAGCAGCCCACCCCTCGGGCTAGCAGGCTCCTACGAGCAGTACTTC. V is TRBV7-2 and J is TRBJ2-7, with a possible D match to TRBD2 (5 bases). Trimming removed 5 bases from V and 0 bases from J, with 20 bases in between. CDR1 is SGHTA, CDR2 FQGNSA, per germline. The CDR3 extends over 17 amino acids.

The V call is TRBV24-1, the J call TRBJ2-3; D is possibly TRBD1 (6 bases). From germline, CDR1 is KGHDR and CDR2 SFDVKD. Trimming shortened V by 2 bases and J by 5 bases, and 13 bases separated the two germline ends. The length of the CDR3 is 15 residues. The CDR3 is CATSDWGRVLDTQYF. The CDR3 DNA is TGTGCCACCAGTGATTGGGGGCGGGTTCTAGATACGCAGTATTTT.

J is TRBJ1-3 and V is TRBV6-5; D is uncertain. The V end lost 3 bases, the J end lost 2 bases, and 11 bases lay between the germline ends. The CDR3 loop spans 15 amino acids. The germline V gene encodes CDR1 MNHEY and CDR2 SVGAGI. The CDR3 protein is CASSYSSTPGNTIYF. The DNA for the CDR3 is TGTGCCAGCAGTTATTCTTCGACACCTGGAAACACCATATATTTT.

The CDR3 protein is CASSYRGGAVGELFF. In DNA form, the CDR3 reads TGTGCCAGCAGTTACCGGGGGGGGGCGGTCGGGGAGCTGTTTTTT. The rearrangement joins TRBV6-5 to TRBJ2-2; 8 bases map to TRBD2. Germline V gives CDR1 MNHEY, CDR2 SVGAGI. Germline trimming cut 2 bases from V and 7 bases from J; bases unmatched to any gene: 6. The CDR3 spans 15 residues.

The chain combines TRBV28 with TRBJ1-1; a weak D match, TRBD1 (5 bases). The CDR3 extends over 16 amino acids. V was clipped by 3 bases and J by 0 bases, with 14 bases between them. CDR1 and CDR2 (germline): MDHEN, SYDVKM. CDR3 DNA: TGTGCCAGCAGTTTTTATAGGGGAACCATGAACACTGAAGCTTTCTTT. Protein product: CASSFYRGTMNTEAFF.

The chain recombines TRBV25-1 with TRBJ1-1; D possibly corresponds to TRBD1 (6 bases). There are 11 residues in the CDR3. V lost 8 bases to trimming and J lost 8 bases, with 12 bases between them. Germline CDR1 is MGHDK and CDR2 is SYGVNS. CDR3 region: CASLKTGEAFF. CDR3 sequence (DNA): TGTGCCAGCCTAAAGACAGGAGAAGCTTTCTTT.

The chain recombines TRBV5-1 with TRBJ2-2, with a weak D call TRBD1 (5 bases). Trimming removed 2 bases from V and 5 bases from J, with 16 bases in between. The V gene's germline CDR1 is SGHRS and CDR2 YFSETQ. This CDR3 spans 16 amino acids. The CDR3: CASSFFGRVDTGELFF. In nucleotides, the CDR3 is TGCGCCAGCAGCTTTTTCGGCAGGGTGGATACCGGGGAGCTGTTTTTT.

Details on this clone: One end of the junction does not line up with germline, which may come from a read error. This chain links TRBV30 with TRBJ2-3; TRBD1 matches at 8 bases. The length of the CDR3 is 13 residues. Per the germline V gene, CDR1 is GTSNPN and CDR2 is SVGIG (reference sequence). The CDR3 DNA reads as TGTACCTGGAGGCCGACAGGGGAAGATACGCAGTATTTT. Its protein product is CTWRPTGEDTQYF.

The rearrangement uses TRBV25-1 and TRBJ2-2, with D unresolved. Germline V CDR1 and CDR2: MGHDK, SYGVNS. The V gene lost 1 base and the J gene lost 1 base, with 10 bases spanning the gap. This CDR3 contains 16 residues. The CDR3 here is CASSEFSSRNTGELFF. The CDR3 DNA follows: TGTGCCAGCAGTGAATTTTCGTCTAGGAACACCGGGGAGCTGTTTTTT.

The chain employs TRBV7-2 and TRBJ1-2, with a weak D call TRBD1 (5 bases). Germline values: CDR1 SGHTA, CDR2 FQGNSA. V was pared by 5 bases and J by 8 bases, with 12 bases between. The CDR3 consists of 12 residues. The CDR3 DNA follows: TGTGCCAGCAGCCCAGGGCGAGAGGGCTACACCTTC. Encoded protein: CASSPGREGYTF.

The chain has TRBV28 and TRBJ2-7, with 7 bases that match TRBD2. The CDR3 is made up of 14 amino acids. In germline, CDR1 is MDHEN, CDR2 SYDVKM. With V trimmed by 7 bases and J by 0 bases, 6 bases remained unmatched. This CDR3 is CASTWGGSSYEQYF. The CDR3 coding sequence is TGTGCCAGCACTTGGGGCGGGAGCTCCTACGAGCAGTACTTC.

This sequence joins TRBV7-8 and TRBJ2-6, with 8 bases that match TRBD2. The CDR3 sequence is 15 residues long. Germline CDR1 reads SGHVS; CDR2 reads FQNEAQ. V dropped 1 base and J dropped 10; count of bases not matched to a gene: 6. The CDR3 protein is CASSLEISGTNVLTF. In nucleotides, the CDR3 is TGTGCCAGCAGCTTAGAGATTAGCGGGACAAACGTCCTGACTTTC.